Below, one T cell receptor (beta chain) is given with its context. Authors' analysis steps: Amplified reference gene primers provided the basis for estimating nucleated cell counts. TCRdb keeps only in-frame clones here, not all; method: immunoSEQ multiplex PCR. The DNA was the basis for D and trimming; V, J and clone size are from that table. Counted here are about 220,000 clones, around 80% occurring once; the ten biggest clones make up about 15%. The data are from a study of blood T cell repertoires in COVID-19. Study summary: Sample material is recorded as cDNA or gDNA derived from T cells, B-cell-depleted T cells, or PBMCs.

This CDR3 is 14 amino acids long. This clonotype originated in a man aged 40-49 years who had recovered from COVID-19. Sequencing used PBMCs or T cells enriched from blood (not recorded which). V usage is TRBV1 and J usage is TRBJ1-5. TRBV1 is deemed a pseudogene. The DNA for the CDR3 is TGCACCAGCAGCCAAGGGAGACCCAATCAGCCCCAGCATTTT. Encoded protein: CTSSQGRPNQPQHF.